Only a few counts were recorded for the clone carrying this T cell receptor (beta chain). What it binds is not known. The data stem from a study of identical twins. TCRdb re-called the 5' RACE reads through MiXCR, storing one row per CDR3 protein. The data hold more than 1.5 million distinct CDR3 sequences, with roughly a third observed a single time. Study conclusions and caveats: Surplus twin overlap in beta out-of-frame sequences was less pronounced. Alpha sequences out of frame and shared by twins had excess low generation probability.

V was clipped by 6 bases and J by 9 bases; unmatched bases: 7. The V gene's germline CDR1 is SEHNR and CDR2 FQNEAQ (reference sequence). CDR3 size: 13 residues. Input material: cord blood. V and J are TRBV7-9 and TRBJ2-7; 11 positions agree with TRBD2. The origin of this receptor is a newborn girl in good health. Here the CDR3 reads CASRTSGNYVQYF. Written as DNA, the CDR3 is TGTGCCAGCAGGACTAGCGGGAATTATGTGCAGTACTTC.